This T cell receptor (beta chain) derives from a study of shared clonotypes between healthy human individuals. Clones were read by immunoSEQ multiplex PCR, and TCRdb kept only the in-frame ones, dropping some. The table shows around 990,000 clones, with about 80% occurring only once. The V and J ends lost 6 bases and 2 bases respectively, with 14 bases between them. The CDR3 loop spans 14 amino acids. Germline-derived CDR1 and CDR2 are SGHAT and FQNNGV. Specimen: memory CD4+ T cells from PBMCs. Specified subset: CD45RA-negative fraction. The TCR originated in a man younger than 35 in good health. Some clones in this sample may be carry-over from other donors' samples. V gene TRBV11-2 combines with J gene TRBJ2-7; perhaps D is TRBD1 or TRBD2 (5 bases each). The CDR3 loop reads CASRGRGTTYEQYF. The CDR3 DNA reads as TGTGCCAGCAGGGGTCGGGGCACAACCTACGAGCAGTACTTC. Combining the CDR3 with reference TRBV11-2 and TRBJ2-7 gives the whole variable domain EAGVAQSPRYKIIEKRQSVAFWCNPISGHATLYWYQQILGQGPKLLIQFQNNGVVDDSQLPKDRFSAERLKGVDSTLKIQPAKLEDSAVYLCASRGRGTTYEQYFGPGTRLTVT.